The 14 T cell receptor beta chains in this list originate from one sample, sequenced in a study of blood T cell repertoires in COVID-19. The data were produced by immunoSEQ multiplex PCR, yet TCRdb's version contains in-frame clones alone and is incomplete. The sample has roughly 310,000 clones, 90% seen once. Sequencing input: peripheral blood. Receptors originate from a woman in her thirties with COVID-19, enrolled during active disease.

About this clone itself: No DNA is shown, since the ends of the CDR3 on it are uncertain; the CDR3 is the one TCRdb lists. CDR3 amino acids: CASSLVGVGAKLF. The genes are TRBV7-2 and TRBJ1-1; TRBD1 is taken as the D call from the table, unchecked against the DNA. Ends included, the CDR3 has 13 residues. Germline V lookup: CDR1 SGHTA, CDR2 FQGNSA.

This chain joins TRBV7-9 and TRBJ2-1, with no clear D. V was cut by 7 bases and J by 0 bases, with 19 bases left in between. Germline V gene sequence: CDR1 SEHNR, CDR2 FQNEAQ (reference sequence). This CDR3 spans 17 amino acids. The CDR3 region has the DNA TGTGCCAGCAACCTCGTGGGCCAGGCAAGCTCCTACAATGAGCAGTTCTTC. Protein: CASNLVGQASSYNEQFF. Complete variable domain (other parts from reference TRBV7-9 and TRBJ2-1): DTGVSQNPRHKITKRGQNVTFRCDPISEHNRLYWYRQTLGQGPEFLTYFQNEAQLEKSRLLSDRFSAERPKGSFSTLEIQRTEQGDSAMYLCASNLVGQASSYNEQFFGPGTRLTVL.

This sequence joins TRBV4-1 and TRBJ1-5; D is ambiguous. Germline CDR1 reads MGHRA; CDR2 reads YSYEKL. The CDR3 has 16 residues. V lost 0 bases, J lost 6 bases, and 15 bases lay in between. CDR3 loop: CASSQEGSGMGQPQHF. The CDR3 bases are TGCGCCAGCAGCCAAGAGGGTTCCGGGATGGGTCAGCCCCAGCATTTT.

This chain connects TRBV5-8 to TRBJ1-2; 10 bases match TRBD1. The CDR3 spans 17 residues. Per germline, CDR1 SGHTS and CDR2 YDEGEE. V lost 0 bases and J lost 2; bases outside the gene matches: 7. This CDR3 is CASSLDRDRGLNYGYTF. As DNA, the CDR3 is TGTGCCAGCAGCTTGGACCGGGACAGGGGATTAAACTATGGCTACACCTTC. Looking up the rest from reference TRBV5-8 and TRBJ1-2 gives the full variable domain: EAGVTQSPTHLIKTRGQQATLRCSPISGHTSVYWYQQALGLGLQFLLWYDEGEERNRGNFPPRFSGRQFPNYSSELNVNALELEDSALYLCASSLDRDRGLNYGYTFGSGTRLTVV.

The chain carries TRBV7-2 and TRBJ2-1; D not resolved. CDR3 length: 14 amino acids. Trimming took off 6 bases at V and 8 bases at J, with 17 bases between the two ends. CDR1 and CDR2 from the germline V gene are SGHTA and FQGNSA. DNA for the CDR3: TGTGCCAGCAGGGATCTTTCCTTTGCGGATGAGCAGTTCTTC. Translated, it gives CASRDLSFADEQFF.

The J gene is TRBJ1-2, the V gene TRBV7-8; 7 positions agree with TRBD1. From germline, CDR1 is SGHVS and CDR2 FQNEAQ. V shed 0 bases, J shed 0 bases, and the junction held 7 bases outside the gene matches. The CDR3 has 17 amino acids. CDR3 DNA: TGTGCCAGCAGCTTAGCCCTAGGACAGGCCTCTAACTATGGCTACACCTTC. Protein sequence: CASSLALGQASNYGYTF.

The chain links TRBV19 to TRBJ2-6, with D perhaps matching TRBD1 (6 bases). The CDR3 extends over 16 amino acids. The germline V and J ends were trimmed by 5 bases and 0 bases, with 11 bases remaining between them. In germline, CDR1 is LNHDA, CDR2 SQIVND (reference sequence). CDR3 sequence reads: CASSRTVRSGANVLTF. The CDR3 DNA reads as TGTGCCAGTAGTCGGACAGTTCGCTCTGGGGCCAACGTCCTGACTTTC.

CDR3 nucleotide sequence: TGTGCCAGCAGCTTTCGACAGTCCCCAGATACGCAGTATTTT. Protein sequence: CASSFRQSPDTQYF. The chain combines TRBV5-8 with TRBJ2-3, with a tentative D call TRBD1 (5 bases). The CDR3 sequence is 14 residues long. Germline-derived CDR1 and CDR2 are SGHTS and YDEGEE. The ends were cut back, 2 bases at V and 4 bases at J, with 11 bases in the middle.

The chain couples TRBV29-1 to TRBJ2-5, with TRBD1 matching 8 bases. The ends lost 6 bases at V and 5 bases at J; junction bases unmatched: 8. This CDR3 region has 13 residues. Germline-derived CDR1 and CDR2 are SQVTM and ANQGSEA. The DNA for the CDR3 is TGCAGCGTGGGAACAGGGGGTGGGGAGACCCAGTACTTC. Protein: CSVGTGGGETQYF.

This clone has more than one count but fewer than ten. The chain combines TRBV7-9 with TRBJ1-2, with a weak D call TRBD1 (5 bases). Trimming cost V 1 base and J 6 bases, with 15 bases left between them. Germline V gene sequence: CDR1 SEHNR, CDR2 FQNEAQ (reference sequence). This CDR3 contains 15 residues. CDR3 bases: TGTGCCAGCAGCTTAGTAGGTACAGGTAGCAATGGCTACACCTTC. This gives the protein CASSLVGTGSNGYTF. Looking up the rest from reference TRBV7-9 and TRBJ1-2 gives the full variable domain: DTGVSQNPRHKITKRGQNVTFRCDPISEHNRLYWYRQTLGQGPEFLTYFQNEAQLEKSRLLSDRFSAERPKGSFSTLEIQRTEQGDSAMYLCASSLVGTGSNGYTFGSGTRLTVV.

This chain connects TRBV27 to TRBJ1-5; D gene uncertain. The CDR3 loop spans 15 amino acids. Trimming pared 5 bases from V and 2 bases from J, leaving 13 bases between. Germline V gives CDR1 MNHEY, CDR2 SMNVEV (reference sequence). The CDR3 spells CASSTGGVGNQPQHF. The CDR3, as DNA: TGTGCCAGCAGTACCGGCGGGGTAGGCAATCAGCCCCAGCATTTT.

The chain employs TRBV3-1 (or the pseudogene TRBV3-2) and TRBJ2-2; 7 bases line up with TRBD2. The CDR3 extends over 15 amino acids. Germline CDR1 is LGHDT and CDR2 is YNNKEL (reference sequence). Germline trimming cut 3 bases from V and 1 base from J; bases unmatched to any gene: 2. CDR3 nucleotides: TGTGCCAGCAGCCACGGGACTATGAACACCGGGGAGCTGTTTTTT. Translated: CASSHGTMNTGELFF.

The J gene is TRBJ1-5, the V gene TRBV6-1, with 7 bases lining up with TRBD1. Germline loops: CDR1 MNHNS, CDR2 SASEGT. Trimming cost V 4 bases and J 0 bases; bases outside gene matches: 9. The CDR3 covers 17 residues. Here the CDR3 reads CASSVPGRGDSNQPQHF. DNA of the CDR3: TGTGCCAGCAGTGTACCGGGCAGGGGGGATAGCAATCAGCCCCAGCATTTT.

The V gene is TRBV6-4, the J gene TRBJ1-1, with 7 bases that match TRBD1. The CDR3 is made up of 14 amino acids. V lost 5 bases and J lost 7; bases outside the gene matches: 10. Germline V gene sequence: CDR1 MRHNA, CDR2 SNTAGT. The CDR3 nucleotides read TGTGCCAGCAGTCTTTACAGGGGCCAGGGTGAAGCTTTCTTT. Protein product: CASSLYRGQGEAFF.